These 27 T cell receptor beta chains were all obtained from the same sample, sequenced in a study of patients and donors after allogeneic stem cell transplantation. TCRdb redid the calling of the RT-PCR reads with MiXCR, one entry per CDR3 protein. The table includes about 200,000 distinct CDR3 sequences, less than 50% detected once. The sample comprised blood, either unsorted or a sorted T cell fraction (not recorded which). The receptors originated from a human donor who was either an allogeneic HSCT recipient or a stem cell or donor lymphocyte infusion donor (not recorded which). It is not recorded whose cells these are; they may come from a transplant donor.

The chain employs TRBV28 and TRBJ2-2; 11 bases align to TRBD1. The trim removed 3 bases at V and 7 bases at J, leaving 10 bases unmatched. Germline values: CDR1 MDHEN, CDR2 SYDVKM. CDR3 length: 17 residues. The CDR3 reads CASSLYERTGGNGELFF. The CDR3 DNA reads TGTGCCAGCAGTTTGTACGAGCGGACAGGGGGCAACGGGGAGCTGTTTTTT.

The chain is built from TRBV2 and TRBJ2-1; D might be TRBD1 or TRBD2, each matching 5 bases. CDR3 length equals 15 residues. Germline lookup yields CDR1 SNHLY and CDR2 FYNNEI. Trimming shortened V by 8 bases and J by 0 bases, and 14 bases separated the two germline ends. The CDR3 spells CASHEGLSSYNEQFF. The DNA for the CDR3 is TGTGCCAGCCACGAGGGGTTAAGCTCCTACAATGAGCAGTTCTTC.

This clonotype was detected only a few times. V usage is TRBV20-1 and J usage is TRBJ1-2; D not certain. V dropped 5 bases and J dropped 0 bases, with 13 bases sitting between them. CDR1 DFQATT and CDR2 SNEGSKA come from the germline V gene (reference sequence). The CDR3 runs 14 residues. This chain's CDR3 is CSAESLSPNYGYTF. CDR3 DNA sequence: TGCAGTGCTGAGAGCCTGTCCCCTAACTATGGCTACACCTTC.

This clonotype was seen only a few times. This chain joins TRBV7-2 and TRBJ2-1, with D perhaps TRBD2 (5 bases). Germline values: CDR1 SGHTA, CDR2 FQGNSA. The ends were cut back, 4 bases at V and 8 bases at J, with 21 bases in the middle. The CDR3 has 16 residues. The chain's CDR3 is CASSCWSFLLVYEQFF. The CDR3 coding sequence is TGTGCCAGCAGCTGCTGGTCATTCCTACTAGTTTATGAGCAGTTCTTC.

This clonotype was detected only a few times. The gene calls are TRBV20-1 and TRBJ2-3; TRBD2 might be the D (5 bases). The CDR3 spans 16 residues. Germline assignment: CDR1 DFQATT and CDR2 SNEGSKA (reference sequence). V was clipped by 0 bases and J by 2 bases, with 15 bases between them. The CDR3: CSARDRRVSFTDTQYF. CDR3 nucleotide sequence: TGCAGTGCTAGAGATCGGCGGGTATCGTTCACAGATACGCAGTATTTT.

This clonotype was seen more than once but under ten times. Written as DNA, the CDR3 is TGCAGCGTTGAAGATCCTAATAGGTACAGAACGCAGTTCTTC. It specifies CSVEDPNRYRTQFF. The V and J genes are TRBV29-1 and TRBJ2-1; no definite D call. Germline lookup yields CDR1 SQVTM and CDR2 ANQGSEA. With 0 bases removed from V and 12 bases from J, the gap between germline ends came to 18 bases. The CDR3 is made up of 14 amino acids.

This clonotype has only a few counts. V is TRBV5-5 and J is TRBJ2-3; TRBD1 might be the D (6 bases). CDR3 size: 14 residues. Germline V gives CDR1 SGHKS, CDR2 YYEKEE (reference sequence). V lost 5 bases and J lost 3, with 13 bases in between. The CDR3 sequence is CASSLQGTTDTQYF. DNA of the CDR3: TGTGCCAGCAGTCTGCAGGGGACGACAGATACGCAGTATTTT.

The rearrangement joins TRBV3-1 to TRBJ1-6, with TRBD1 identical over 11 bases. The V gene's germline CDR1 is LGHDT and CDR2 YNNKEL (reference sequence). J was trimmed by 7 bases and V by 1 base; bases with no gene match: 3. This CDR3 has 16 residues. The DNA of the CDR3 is TGTGCCAGCAGCCAAGGGACAGGGGGCAGGAATTCACCCCTCCACTTT. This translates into CASSQGTGGRNSPLHF.

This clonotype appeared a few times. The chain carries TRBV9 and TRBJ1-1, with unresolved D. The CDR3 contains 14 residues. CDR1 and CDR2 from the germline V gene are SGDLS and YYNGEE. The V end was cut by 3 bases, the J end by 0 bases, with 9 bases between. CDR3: CASSGGPLNTEAFF. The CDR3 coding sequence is TGTGCCAGCAGCGGAGGACCGTTGAACACTGAAGCTTTCTTT. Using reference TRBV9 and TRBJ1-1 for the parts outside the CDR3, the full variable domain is DSGVTQTPKHLITATGQRVTLRCSPRSGDLSVYWYQQSLDQGLQFLIQYYNGEERAKGNILERFSAQQFPDLHSELNLSSLELGDSALYFCASSGGPLNTEAFFGQGTRLTVV.

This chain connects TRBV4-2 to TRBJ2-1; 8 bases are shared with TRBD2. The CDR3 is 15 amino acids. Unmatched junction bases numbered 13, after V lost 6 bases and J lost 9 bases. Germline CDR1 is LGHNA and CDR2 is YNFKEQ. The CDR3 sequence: CASSQGSGTFGEQFF. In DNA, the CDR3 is TGTGCCAGCAGTCAGGGTAGCGGGACCTTCGGTGAGCAGTTCTTC.

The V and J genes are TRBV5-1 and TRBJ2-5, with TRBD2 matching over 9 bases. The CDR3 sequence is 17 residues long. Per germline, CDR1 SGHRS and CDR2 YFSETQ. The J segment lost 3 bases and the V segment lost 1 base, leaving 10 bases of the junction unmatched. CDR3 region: CASSLRASGANKETQYF. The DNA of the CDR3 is TGCGCCAGCAGCTTGAGGGCTAGCGGGGCCAACAAAGAGACCCAGTACTTC. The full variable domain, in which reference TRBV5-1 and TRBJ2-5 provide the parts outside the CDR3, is KAGVTQTPRYLIKTRGQQVTLSCSPISGHRSVSWYQQTPGQGLQFLFEYFSETQRNKGNFPGRFSGRQFSNSRSEMNVSTLELGDSALYLCASSLRASGANKETQYFGPGTRLLVL.

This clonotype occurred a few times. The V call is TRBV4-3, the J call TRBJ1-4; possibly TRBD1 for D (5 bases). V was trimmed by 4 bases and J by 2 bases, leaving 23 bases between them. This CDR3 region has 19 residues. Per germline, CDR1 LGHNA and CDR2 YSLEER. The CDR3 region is CASSRNRAVIKGTNEKLFF. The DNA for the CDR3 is TGCGCCAGCAGCCGAAACCGGGCTGTAATAAAGGGGACTAATGAAAAACTGTTTTTT.

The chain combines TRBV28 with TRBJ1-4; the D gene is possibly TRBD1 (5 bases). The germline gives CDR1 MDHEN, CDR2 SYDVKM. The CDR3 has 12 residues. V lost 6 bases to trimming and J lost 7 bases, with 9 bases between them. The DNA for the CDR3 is TGTGCCAGCAGGAGGGGTGGTGAAAAACTGTTTTTT. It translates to CASRRGGEKLFF.

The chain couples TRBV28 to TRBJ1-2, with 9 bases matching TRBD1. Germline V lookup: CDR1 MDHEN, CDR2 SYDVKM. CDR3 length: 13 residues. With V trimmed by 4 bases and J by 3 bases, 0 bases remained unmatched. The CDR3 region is CASSYRGHYGYTF. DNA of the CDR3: TGTGCCAGCAGTTACAGGGGGCACTATGGCTACACCTTC.

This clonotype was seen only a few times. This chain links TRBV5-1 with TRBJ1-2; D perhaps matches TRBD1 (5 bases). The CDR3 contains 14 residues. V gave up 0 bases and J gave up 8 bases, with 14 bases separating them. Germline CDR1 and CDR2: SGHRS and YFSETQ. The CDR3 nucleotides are TGCGCCAGCAGCTTGGAGGGGCTGGCGGGAGGCTACACCTTC. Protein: CASSLEGLAGGYTF.

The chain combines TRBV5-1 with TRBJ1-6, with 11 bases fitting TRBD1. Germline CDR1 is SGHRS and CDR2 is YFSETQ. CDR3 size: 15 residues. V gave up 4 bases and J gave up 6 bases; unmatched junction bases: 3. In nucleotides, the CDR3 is TGCGCCAGCAGCAGAGGGACAGGGGGTAATTCACCCCTCCACTTT. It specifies CASSRGTGGNSPLHF.

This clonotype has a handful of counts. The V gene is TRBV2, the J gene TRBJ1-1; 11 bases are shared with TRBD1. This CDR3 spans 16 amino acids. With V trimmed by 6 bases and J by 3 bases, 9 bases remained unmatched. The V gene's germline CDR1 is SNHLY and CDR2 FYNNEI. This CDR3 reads CASSAGQGGVDTEAFF. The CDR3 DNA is TGTGCCAGCAGCGCGGGACAGGGGGGCGTCGACACTGAAGCTTTCTTT.

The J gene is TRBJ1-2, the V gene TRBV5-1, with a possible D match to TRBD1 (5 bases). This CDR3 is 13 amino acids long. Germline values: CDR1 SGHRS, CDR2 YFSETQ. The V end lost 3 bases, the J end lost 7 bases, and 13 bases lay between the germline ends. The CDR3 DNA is TGCGCCAGCAGCTCCGCAGGGTTGGCTGGCTACACCTTC. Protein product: CASSSAGLAGYTF. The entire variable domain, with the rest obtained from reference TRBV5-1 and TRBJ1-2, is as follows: KAGVTQTPRYLIKTRGQQVTLSCSPISGHRSVSWYQQTPGQGLQFLFEYFSETQRNKGNFPGRFSGRQFSNSRSEMNVSTLELGDSALYLCASSSAGLAGYTFGSGTRLTVV.

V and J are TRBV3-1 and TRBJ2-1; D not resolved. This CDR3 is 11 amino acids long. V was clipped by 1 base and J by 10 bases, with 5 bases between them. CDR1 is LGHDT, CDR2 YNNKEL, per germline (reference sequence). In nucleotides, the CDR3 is TGTGCCAGCAGCCAAGGAGAGGAGCAGTTCTTC. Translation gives CASSQGEEQFF.

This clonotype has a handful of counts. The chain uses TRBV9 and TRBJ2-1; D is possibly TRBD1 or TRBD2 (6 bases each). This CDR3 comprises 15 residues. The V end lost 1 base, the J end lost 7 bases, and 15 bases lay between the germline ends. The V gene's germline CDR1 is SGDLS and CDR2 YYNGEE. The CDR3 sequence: CASSVRVGGPNEQFF. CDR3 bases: TGTGCCAGCAGCGTAAGAGTTGGGGGGCCGAATGAGCAGTTCTTC. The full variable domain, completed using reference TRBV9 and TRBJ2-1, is DSGVTQTPKHLITATGQRVTLRCSPRSGDLSVYWYQQSLDQGLQFLIQYYNGEERAKGNILERFSAQQFPDLHSELNLSSLELGDSALYFCASSVRVGGPNEQFFGPGTRLTVL.

CDR3 residues: CASSTKSSIETQYF. The CDR3 DNA reads as TGCGCCAGCAGCACCAAATCGTCCATAGAGACCCAGTACTTC. The chain has TRBV5-1 and TRBJ2-5; D not resolved. The CDR3 covers 14 residues. Between the trimmed V and J ends, which lost 4 bases and 4 bases, there was a span of 14 bases. CDR1 SGHRS and CDR2 YFSETQ come from the germline V gene.

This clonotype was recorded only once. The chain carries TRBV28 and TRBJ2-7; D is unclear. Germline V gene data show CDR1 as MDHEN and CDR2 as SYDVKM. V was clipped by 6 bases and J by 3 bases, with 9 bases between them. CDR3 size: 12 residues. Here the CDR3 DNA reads TGTGCCAGCAGGTTGCCCGGCTACGAGCAGTACTTC. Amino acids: CASRLPGYEQYF.

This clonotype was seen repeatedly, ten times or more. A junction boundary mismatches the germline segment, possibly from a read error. DNA for the CDR3: TGTGCCAGCAGCCCGACAGCTAACACTGAAGCTTTCTTT. Translation: CASSPTANTEAFF. The chain has TRBV5-1 and TRBJ1-1; possible D gene TRBD1, 5 bases. Germline CDR1 and CDR2: SGHRS and YFSETQ. The CDR3 runs 13 residues.

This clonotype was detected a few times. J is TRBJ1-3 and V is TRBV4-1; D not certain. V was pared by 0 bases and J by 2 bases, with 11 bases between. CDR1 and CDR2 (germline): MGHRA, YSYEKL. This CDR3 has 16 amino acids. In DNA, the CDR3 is TGCGCCAGCAGCCAAGAAGTATCAGCACCTGGAAACACCATATATTTT. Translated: CASSQEVSAPGNTIYF.

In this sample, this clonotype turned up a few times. The CDR3 nucleotides read TGTGCCAGCAGTTCCGACGTACGGACGCAAGAACCTAATGAAAAACTGTTTTTT. Its translation: CASSSDVRTQEPNEKLFF. The rearrangement joins TRBV28 to TRBJ1-4; D is unresolved. Germline CDR1 is MDHEN and CDR2 is SYDVKM. Between the trimmed V and J ends, which lost 4 bases and 3 bases, there was a span of 21 bases. CDR3 length equals 18 residues.

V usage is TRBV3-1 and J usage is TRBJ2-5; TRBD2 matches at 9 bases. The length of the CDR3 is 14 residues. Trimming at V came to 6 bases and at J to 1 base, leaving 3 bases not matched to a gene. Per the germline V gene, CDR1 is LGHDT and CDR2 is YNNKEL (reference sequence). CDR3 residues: CASRTTSGQETQYF. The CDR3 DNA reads TGTGCCAGCAGAACGACTAGCGGCCAAGAGACCCAGTACTTC.

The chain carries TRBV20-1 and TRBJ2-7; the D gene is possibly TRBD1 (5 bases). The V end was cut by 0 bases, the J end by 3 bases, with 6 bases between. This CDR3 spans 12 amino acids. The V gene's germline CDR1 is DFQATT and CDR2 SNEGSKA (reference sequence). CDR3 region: CSARDTGYEQYF. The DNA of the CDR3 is TGCAGTGCTAGAGACACAGGCTACGAGCAGTACTTC.